Shown below are 29 T cell receptor beta chains from a single sample sequenced in a study of T cell responses to AZD1222 COVID-19 vaccine. Sequencing used immunoSEQ multiplex PCR; TCRdb keeps in-frame clones, though not all of them. Of around 110,000 clones in the sample, roughly 92% were seen once. Sample: peripheral blood, taken 28 days after the second AZD1222 dose. The source of these receptors is an adult who received the AZD1222 COVID-19 vaccine.

The V gene is TRBV11-2, the J gene TRBJ1-5; 7 bases are a match to TRBD1. Trimming took 10 bases from V and 3 from J; bases not matched to a gene: 15. Germline CDR1 is SGHAT and CDR2 is FQNNGV. The CDR3 runs to 16 residues. The CDR3 DNA sequence: TGTGCCACTCACAGGACTCAGACAGGGACCAATCAGCCCCAGCATTTT. Protein product: CATHRTQTGTNQPQHF.

The chain couples TRBV19 to TRBJ2-5; 10 bases fit TRBD2. Germline CDR1 LNHDA, CDR2 SQIVND (reference sequence). V gave up 5 bases and J gave up 4 bases; unmatched junction bases: 4. The CDR3 length is 14 residues. CDR3 DNA: TGTGCCAGTAGTTTCTCTAGCGGGAGAGAGACCCAGTACTTC. It yields the protein CASSFSSGRETQYF.

J is TRBJ1-3 and V is TRBV6-5; D gene uncertain. The V end was cut by 6 bases, the J end by 4 bases, with 16 bases between. This CDR3 has 15 residues. Germline lookup yields CDR1 MNHEY and CDR2 SVGAGI. DNA for the CDR3: TGTGCCAGCAGCCTAGAGAGCTTTGGAGGAAACACCATATATTTT. It yields the protein CASSLESFGGNTIYF.

This chain uses TRBV19 with TRBJ1-4; 7 bases agree with TRBD1. Germline V CDR1 and CDR2: LNHDA, SQIVND (reference sequence). With 7 bases clipped from V and 6 bases from J, the junction kept 5 bases outside the gene matches. This CDR3 is 13 amino acids long. The CDR3 DNA follows: TGTGCCAGTACCCCTGACAGGGATGAAAAACTGTTTTTT. Residues: CASTPDRDEKLFF.

The V call is TRBV7-3, the J call TRBJ1-3; D is unresolved. The ends were cut back, 3 bases at V and 2 bases at J, with 5 bases in the middle. This CDR3 has 13 residues. Germline assignment: CDR1 SGHTA and CDR2 FQGTGA. CDR3: CASSFGPGNTIYF. The CDR3 nucleotides are TGTGCCAGCAGCTTCGGCCCTGGAAACACCATATATTTT.

The V gene is TRBV2, the J gene TRBJ2-2; 7 bases line up with TRBD1. The V segment lost 6 bases and the J segment 6 bases; nucleotides outside the gene matches: 10. The CDR3 has 15 residues. Germline V lookup: CDR1 SNHLY, CDR2 FYNNEI. CDR3 residues: CASRATGLLAGELFF. CDR3 DNA: TGTGCCAGCAGGGCGACAGGGCTTTTGGCCGGGGAGCTGTTTTTT.

The V and J genes are TRBV11-2 and TRBJ2-1; TRBD2 matches 9 bases. The CDR3 contains 18 residues. The trim removed 5 bases at V and 8 bases at J, leaving 19 bases unmatched. In germline, CDR1 is SGHAT, CDR2 FQNNGV. The CDR3: CASSQTAHVAGVEDEQFF. CDR3 DNA: TGTGCCAGCAGCCAGACAGCCCACGTAGCGGGAGTAGAGGATGAGCAGTTCTTC.

The chain combines TRBV9 with TRBJ1-4; D is uncertain. The germline CDR1 and CDR2 sequences are SGDLS and YYNGEE. V was shortened by 0 bases and J by 2 bases, with 8 bases between the two germline ends. This CDR3 contains 15 residues. The CDR3 protein is CASSVAGRTNEKLFF. The CDR3 nucleotides read TGTGCCAGCAGCGTAGCCGGGAGGACTAATGAAAAACTGTTTTTT.

The V and J genes are TRBV2 and TRBJ2-1; D remains unclear. The V gene lost 4 bases and the J gene lost 4 bases, with 5 bases spanning the gap. The length of the CDR3 is 12 residues. Germline values: CDR1 SNHLY, CDR2 FYNNEI. The CDR3 loop is CASSVGYNEQFF. In nucleotides, the CDR3 is TGTGCCAGCAGTGTAGGGTACAATGAGCAGTTCTTC.

The V call is TRBV3-1 (or the pseudogene TRBV3-2), the J call TRBJ1-3; D gene unclear. Deletions cut 4 bases from V and 0 bases from J, with 13 bases between. This CDR3 comprises 16 residues. Germline V gene lookup returns CDR1 LGHDT and CDR2 YNNKEL (reference sequence). The CDR3 region has the DNA TGTGCCAGCAGCCTTTCTGCGGGGAGCTCTGGAAACACCATATATTTT. Translating gives CASSLSAGSSGNTIYF.

This clone was counted a single time. V is TRBV19 and J is TRBJ1-1; possible D gene TRBD1, 5 bases. This CDR3 comprises 14 residues. Trimming left V 5 bases short and J 7 bases short, with 17 bases between. The V gene's germline CDR1 is LNHDA and CDR2 SQIVND (reference sequence). CDR3 loop: CASSPAFATGEAFF. CDR3 in DNA: TGTGCCAGTAGTCCGGCCTTCGCCACAGGTGAAGCTTTCTTT.

The chain's CDR3 is CASSLLPRGGEYF. As DNA, the CDR3 is TGTGCCAGCAGCTTACTCCCCAGGGGAGGGGAGTACTTC. This rearrangement joins TRBV7-8 to TRBJ2-7, with D maybe TRBD2 (7 bases). Trimming stripped 2 bases from V and 11 bases from J, with 16 bases between. Per the germline V gene, CDR1 is SGHVS and CDR2 is FQNEAQ. The CDR3 covers 13 residues.

This chain connects TRBV6-5 to TRBJ2-7; D is undetermined. The CDR3 has 15 residues. Trimming pared 0 bases from V and 2 bases from J, leaving 11 bases between. The germline V gene has CDR1 MNHEY and CDR2 SVGAGI. CDR3 bases: TGTGCCAGCAGTTACTCGATACTTGGAACCTACGAGCAGTACTTC. Amino acid sequence: CASSYSILGTYEQYF.

V is TRBV6-5 and J is TRBJ1-5; 8 bases fit TRBD1. The trim removed 4 bases at V and 6 bases at J, leaving 5 bases unmatched. This CDR3 region has 14 residues. Germline V gene data show CDR1 as MNHEY and CDR2 as SVGAGI. For the CDR3, the DNA is TGTGCCAGCAGTTCTACAGGGGGGAGTCAGCCCCAGCATTTT. Translating gives CASSSTGGSQPQHF.

The V and J genes are TRBV28 and TRBJ1-2; the D gene is possibly TRBD1 (5 bases). Trimming pared 7 bases from V and 9 bases from J, leaving 12 bases between. This CDR3 has 11 residues. Per germline, CDR1 MDHEN and CDR2 SYDVKM. The CDR3 bases are TGTGCCAGCATCTGGGGCCGGAGCTACACCTTC. This translates into CASIWGRSYTF.

The chain joins TRBV6-2 or TRBV6-3 to TRBJ2-2; D is unresolved. V lost 3 bases to trimming and J lost 1 base, with 3 bases between them. This CDR3 spans 13 amino acids. Germline V lookup: CDR1 MNHEY, CDR2 SVGEGT. The CDR3 loop reads CASSYLNTGELFF. Written as DNA, the CDR3 is TGTGCCAGCAGTTATCTGAACACCGGGGAGCTGTTTTTT.

The chain combines TRBV30 with TRBJ1-1; TRBD1 aligns across 7 bases. CDR1 and CDR2 from the germline V gene are GTSNPN and SVGIG (reference sequence). This CDR3 is built from 15 residues. The J segment lost 0 bases and the V segment lost 5 bases, leaving 9 bases of the junction unmatched. The CDR3: CAWDTGDRMNTEAFF. Here the CDR3 DNA reads TGTGCCTGGGATACAGGGGACCGCATGAACACTGAAGCTTTCTTT.

This clone was picked up a small number of times. The genes are TRBV15 and TRBJ1-1; D ambiguous. V lost 0 bases, J lost 6 bases, and 17 bases lay in between. Germline CDR1 is LNHNV and CDR2 is YYDKDF (reference sequence). The length of the CDR3 is 16 residues. CDR3 DNA sequence: TGTGCCACCAGCAGAGAGGCAACCCCTAGAACGTCTGAAGCTTTCTTT. This translates into CATSREATPRTSEAFF.

The chain couples TRBV6-6 to TRBJ1-1; D possibly corresponds to TRBD1 (5 bases). V was shortened by 3 bases and J by 4 bases, with 15 bases between the two germline ends. Germline CDR1 MNHNY, CDR2 SVGAGI (reference sequence). The CDR3 is 15 residues long. CDR3 nucleotide sequence: TGTGCCAGCAGTTATGTCCCAGGGTTGAGCACTGAAGCTTTCTTT. This gives the protein CASSYVPGLSTEAFF.

J is TRBJ2-5 and V is TRBV2, with TRBD2 matching 11 bases. The CDR3 has 14 amino acids. CDR1 SNHLY and CDR2 FYNNEI come from the germline V gene. J was trimmed by 7 bases and V by 6 bases; bases with no gene match: 7. The CDR3 region is CASRGTSGSLTQYF. CDR3 coding DNA: TGTGCCAGCAGAGGAACTAGCGGGAGCCTGACCCAGTACTTC.

The J gene is TRBJ1-3, the V gene TRBV2, with D possibly matching TRBD1 (5 bases). V lost 6 bases, J lost 4 bases, and 16 bases lay in between. In germline, CDR1 is SNHLY, CDR2 FYNNEI. This CDR3 region has 15 residues. CDR3 sequence reads: CASSLEGRGGNTIYF. The CDR3 nucleotides are TGTGCCAGCAGCCTGGAGGGTAGGGGAGGAAACACCATATATTTT.

The chain carries TRBV7-3 and TRBJ1-6; tentatively, D is TRBD1 (5 bases). V gave up 5 bases and J gave up 4 bases, with 9 bases separating them. The CDR3 consists of 14 residues. The germline V gene has CDR1 SGHTA and CDR2 FQGTGA. In DNA form, the CDR3 reads TGTGCCAGCAGCCCCGGGGGGTATAATTCACCCCTCCACTTT. This gives the protein CASSPGGYNSPLHF. The full variable domain, completed using reference TRBV7-3 and TRBJ1-6, is GAGVSQTPSNKVTEKGKYVELRCDPISGHTALYWYRQSLGQGPEFLIYFQGTGAADDSGLPNDRFFAVRPEGSVSTLKIQRTERGDSAVYLCASSPGGYNSPLHFGNGTRLTVT.

The chain employs TRBV11-2 and TRBJ1-1; maybe TRBD1 (5 bases). Trimming cost V 5 bases and J 5 bases, with 12 bases left between them. CDR1 and CDR2 from the germline V gene are SGHAT and FQNNGV. This CDR3 is built from 13 residues. CDR3 sequence reads: CASSIRVGTEAFF. CDR3 DNA: TGTGCCAGCAGCATCAGGGTTGGTACTGAAGCTTTCTTT.

The chain joins TRBV5-1 to TRBJ1-1, with 9 bases that match TRBD1. The CDR3 totals 15 residues. Per germline, CDR1 SGHRS and CDR2 YFSETQ. The V gene end was trimmed by 7 bases and the J gene end by 1 base; junction bases not matched to a gene: 8. The CDR3, as DNA: TGCGCCAGCGGGATGACAGGGGGAAAGAACACTGAAGCTTTCTTT. Residues: CASGMTGGKNTEAFF.

V usage is TRBV28 and J usage is TRBJ1-1, with no clear D. The CDR3 extends over 11 amino acids. Germline V gene lookup returns CDR1 MDHEN and CDR2 SYDVKM. The V gene lost 2 bases and the J gene lost 5 bases, with 3 bases spanning the gap. CDR3: CASSLETEAFF. In DNA form, the CDR3 reads TGTGCCAGCAGTTTAGAGACTGAAGCTTTCTTT.

CDR3 nucleotide sequence: TGCGCCAGCAGCCAAGATAGTTGGGGCAGGGTGACGGGCAATCAGCCCCAGCATTTT. Translation: CASSQDSWGRVTGNQPQHF. This rearrangement joins TRBV4-1 to TRBJ1-5, with TRBD1 as a possible D gene (5 bases). The CDR3 contains 19 residues. The V end was cut by 0 bases, the J end by 2 bases, with 20 bases between. Germline loops: CDR1 MGHRA, CDR2 YSYEKL.

This clone was recorded a few times. This sequence joins TRBV19 and TRBJ2-7; the D gene is possibly TRBD2 (5 bases). V lost 3 bases, J lost 2 bases, and 11 bases lay in between. The germline CDR1 and CDR2 sequences are LNHDA and SQIVND (reference sequence). The CDR3 sequence is 14 residues long. DNA of the CDR3: TGTGCCAGTAGTATTGCTCTAGCAACCTACGAGCAGTACTTC. Protein sequence: CASSIALATYEQYF.

This chain joins TRBV6-6 and TRBJ1-5; D unresolved. The CDR3 length is 14 residues. Germline V gene sequence: CDR1 MNHNY, CDR2 SVGAGI (reference sequence). V lost 4 bases to trimming and J lost 11 bases, with 18 bases between them. CDR3 protein: CASSLDISAGTQHF. As DNA, the CDR3 is TGTGCCAGCAGTTTAGACATTTCCGCGGGGACCCAGCATTTT.

Details on this clone: Other DNA sequences in the sample encode the same CDR3. This chain connects TRBV27 to TRBJ2-7; 9 positions match TRBD1. The CDR3 consists of 14 residues. Germline V gene sequence: CDR1 MNHEY, CDR2 SMNVEV (reference sequence). Germline trimming cut 2 bases from V and 2 bases from J; bases unmatched to any gene: 1. The CDR3 region has the DNA TGTGCCAGCAGTTTAGGGGACAGGGCCTACGAGCAGTACTTC. As protein: CASSLGDRAYEQYF.